This T cell receptor beta chain was sequenced for a study of shared clonotypes between healthy human individuals. Study information: Three plates each covered CD4 naive and memory; CD8 naive two, CD8 memory one.

Broader study findings: Rarefaction analysis demonstrated incomplete sorted-subset sequencing notwithstanding large depth.

Division of CD4+ cells produced a CD45RA+ naive subset and a CD45RA-negative memory subset. In the authors' methods: Filtering differed for immunoSEQ, which gave only junction sequences without quality scores. The protocol was immunoSEQ multiplex PCR, while the TCRdb copy is restricted to in-frame clones and leaves out a portion. Clone size and V and J calls were adopted from that table, with D and trimming inferred from the DNA. In the table there are some 1,400,000 clones, about 96% of which are singletons. CDR1 is SGHRS and CDR2 is YFSETQ in the germline V gene. The CDR3 is made up of 16 amino acids. V shed 1 base and J shed 0 bases, with 10 bases lying between them. Details on this clone: What it recognizes is unknown.

The rearrangement joins TRBV5-1 to TRBJ1-4, with D uncertain. This receptor was obtained from a man aged 25-40 years in good health. Input material: naive CD4+ T cells sorted from blood. Subset noted: CD45RA+ positively selected. DNA for the CDR3: TGCGCCAGCAGCTTGTGGCCGGTTGCAACTAATGAAAAACTGTTTTTT. It specifies CASSLWPVATNEKLFF. Supplemented by reference TRBV5-1 and TRBJ1-4, the full variable domain reads KAGVTQTPRYLIKTRGQQVTLSCSPISGHRSVSWYQQTPGQGLQFLFEYFSETQRNKGNFPGRFSGRQFSNSRSEMNVSTLELGDSALYLCASSLWPVATNEKLFFGSGTQLSVL.